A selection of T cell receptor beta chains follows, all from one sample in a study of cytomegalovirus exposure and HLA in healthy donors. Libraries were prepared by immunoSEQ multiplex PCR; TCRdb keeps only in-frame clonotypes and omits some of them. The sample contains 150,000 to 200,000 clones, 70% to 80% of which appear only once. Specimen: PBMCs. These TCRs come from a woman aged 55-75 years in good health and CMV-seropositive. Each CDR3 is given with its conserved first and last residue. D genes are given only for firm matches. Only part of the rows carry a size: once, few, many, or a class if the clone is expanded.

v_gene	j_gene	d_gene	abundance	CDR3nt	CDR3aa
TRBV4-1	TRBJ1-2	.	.	TGCGCCAGCAGCCAAGACCCTAGGTCCATATCCTACACCTTC	CASSQDPRSISYTF
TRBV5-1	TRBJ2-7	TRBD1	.	TGCGCCAGCAGCCCCAGGGGGGACAGGGGGTCCTACGAGCAGTACTTC	CASSPRGDRGSYEQYF
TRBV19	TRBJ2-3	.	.	TGTGCCAGTAGTGTTACTTTTCCCCCAGATACGCAGTATTTT	CASSVTFPPDTQYF
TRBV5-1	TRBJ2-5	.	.	TGCGCCAGCAGCTCGATCCCCGCCGAGGGAACCCAGTACTTC	CASSSIPAEGTQYF
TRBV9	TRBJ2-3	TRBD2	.	TGTGCCAGCAGCGTAGGGGGACTACCCACAGATACGCAGTATTTT	CASSVGGLPTDTQYF
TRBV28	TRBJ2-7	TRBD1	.	TGTGCCAGCAGTGCAACAGGGGGCGCTTCCCTCGAGCAGTACTTC	CASSATGGASLEQYF
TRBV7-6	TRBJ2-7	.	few	TGTGCCAGCAGCTACGAGGGCTACGAGCAGTACTTC	CASSYEGYEQYF
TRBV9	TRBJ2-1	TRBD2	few	TGTGCCAGCAGCATTAGCGGGGGAGGTGAGCAGTTCTTC	CASSISGGGEQFF
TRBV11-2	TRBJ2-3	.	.	TGTGCCAGCAGCCCAATCGGGGGAATAACAGATACGCAGTATTTT	CASSPIGGITDTQYF
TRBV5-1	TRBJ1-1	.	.	TGCGCCAGCAGCTTGGGCAGGAACACTGAAGCTTTCTTT	CASSLGRNTEAFF
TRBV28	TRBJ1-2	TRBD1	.	TGTGCCAGCAGTTCTGGACAGGCCAAGGGATATGGCTACACCTTC	CASSSGQAKGYGYTF
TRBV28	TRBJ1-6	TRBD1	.	TGTGCCAGCAGCATGACAGGGAAAAATTCACCCCTCCACTTT	CASSMTGKNSPLHF
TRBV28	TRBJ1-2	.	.	TGTGCCAGCAGTTTATTTGGAGGGAATATTTTGGGCTACACCTTC	CASSLFGGNILGYTF
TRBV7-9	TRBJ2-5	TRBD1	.	TGTGCCAGCAGCTTGAGGACAGGGGTGTCAGAGACCCAGTACTTC	CASSLRTGVSETQYF
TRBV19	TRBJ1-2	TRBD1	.	TGTGCCAGTAGTCGGACAGGCTATGGCTACACCTTC	CASSRTGYGYTF
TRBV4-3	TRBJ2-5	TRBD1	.	TGCGCCAGCAGCTCGGACAGGGGGGGGCAAGAGACCCAGTACTTC	CASSSDRGGQETQYF
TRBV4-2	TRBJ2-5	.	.	TGTGCCAGCAGCCAAGAATCGAACCTAGACGGCCGGGAGACCCAGTACTTC	CASSQESNLDGRETQYF
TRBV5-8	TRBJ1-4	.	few	TGTGCCAGCAGCCCTAACACGATGGGGGGGGAAAAACTGTTTTTT	CASSPNTMGGEKLFF
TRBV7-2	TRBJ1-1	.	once	TGTGCCAGCAGCTTAGCGGGTGCGGGGGGCACTGAAGCTTTCTTT	CASSLAGAGGTEAFF
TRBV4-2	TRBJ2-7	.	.	TGTGCCAGCAGCCAAGGGGACACGTGGGACGAGCAGTACTTC	CASSQGDTWDEQYF
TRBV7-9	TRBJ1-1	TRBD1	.	TGTTCCAGCAGCCCACAGGGGACAGGGGCCGCGGGCACTGAAGCTTTCTTT	CSSSPQGTGAAGTEAFF
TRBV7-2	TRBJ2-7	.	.	TGTGCCAGCAGCTTGACTAGAGTCTCCTACGAGCAGTACTTC	CASSLTRVSYEQYF
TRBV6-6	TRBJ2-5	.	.	TGTGCCAGCAGTTACGTGGACACGCAGACCCAGTACTTC	CASSYVDTQTQYF
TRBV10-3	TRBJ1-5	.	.	TGTGCCATCAGTGAGACAATGAGCAATCAGCCCCAGCATTTT	CAISETMSNQPQHF
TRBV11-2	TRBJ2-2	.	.	TGTGCCAGCAGCAGTCTACAGGGTTACGGGGAGCTGTTTTTT	CASSSLQGYGELFF
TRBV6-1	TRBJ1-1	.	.	TGTGCCAGCAGTTTCAGGTTGAACACTGAAGCTTTCTTT	CASSFRLNTEAFF
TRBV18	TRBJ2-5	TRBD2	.	TGTGCCAGCTCACCACCGAAGACTAGCGGGCTTGGGACCCAGTACTTC	CASSPPKTSGLGTQYF
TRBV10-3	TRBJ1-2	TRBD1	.	TGTGCCATCAGTGAGTCCCTGGACAGGGACTGGGACTATGGCTACACCTTC	CAISESLDRDWDYGYTF
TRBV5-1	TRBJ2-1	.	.	TGCGCCAGCAGCTTGGCAGGCAATGAGCAGTTCTTC	CASSLAGNEQFF
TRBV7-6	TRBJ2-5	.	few	TGTGCCAGCAGCTTATATACTAGTGGGGAAGAGACCCAGTACTTC	CASSLYTSGEETQYF
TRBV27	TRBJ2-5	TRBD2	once	TGTGCCAGCAGCAAAGGGACTAGCGGGAGTTTAGAGACCCAGTACTTC	CASSKGTSGSLETQYF
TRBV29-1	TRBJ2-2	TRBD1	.	TGCAGCGTTGCCGTACCACAGGGGGCGGAGGTCGGGGAGCTGTTTTTT	CSVAVPQGAEVGELFF
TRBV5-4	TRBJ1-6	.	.	TGTGCCAGCAGCTTGGGCCAGGATAATTCACCCCTCCACTTT	CASSLGQDNSPLHF
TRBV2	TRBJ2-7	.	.	TGTGCCAGCAGTGAAGAAGGCACAGCCTACGAGCAGTACTTC	CASSEEGTAYEQYF
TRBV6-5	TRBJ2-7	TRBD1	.	TGTGCCAGCAGTTACTCGGGACAGGGGATAAACGAGCAGTACTTC	CASSYSGQGINEQYF
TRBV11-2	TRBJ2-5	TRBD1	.	TGTGCCAGCAGCTTAGATCGAATGGGCAGGGGGCTAGAGACCCAGTACTTC	CASSLDRMGRGLETQYF
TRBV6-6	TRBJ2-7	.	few	TGTGCCAGCAGCCATCACTACGAGCAGTACTTC	CASSHHYEQYF
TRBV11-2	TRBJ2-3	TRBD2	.	TGTGCCAGCAGCCCCTATAGCGGGGGGGTTGGCACAGATACGCAGTATTTT	CASSPYSGGVGTDTQYF
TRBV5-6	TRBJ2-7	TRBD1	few	TGTGCCAGCAGCTTTAAGGGACAGGGGGCCTACGAGCAGTACTTC	CASSFKGQGAYEQYF
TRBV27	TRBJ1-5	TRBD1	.	TGTGCCAGCAGACCGACAGGGAGCAATCAGCCCCAGCATTTT	CASRPTGSNQPQHF
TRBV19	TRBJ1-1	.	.	TGTGCCAGTACCCCAATCAACCCGGGACACCCTGAAGCTTTCTTT	CASTPINPGHPEAFF
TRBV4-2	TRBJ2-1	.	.	TGTGCCAGCCTCCCCCCGGGTTCGGGGAATGAGCAGTTCTTC	CASLPPGSGNEQFF
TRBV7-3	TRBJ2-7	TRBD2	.	TGTGCCAGCAGCGCCGGAGCGGGAGGTCGCTACGAGCAGTACTTC	CASSAGAGGRYEQYF
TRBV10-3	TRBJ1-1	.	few	TGTGCCATCAGTGAGCACAGGAACACTGAAGCTTTCTTT	CAISEHRNTEAFF
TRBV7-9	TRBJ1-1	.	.	TGTGCCAGCAGCCTCCGGCAGGGTGCTTTCTTT	CASSLRQGAFF
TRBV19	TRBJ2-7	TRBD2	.	TGTGCCAGTAGTATTAGCGGGTTAATCTACGAGCAGTACTTC	CASSISGLIYEQYF
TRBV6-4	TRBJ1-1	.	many	TGTGCCAGCAGTACTGACAGGAACACTGAAGCTTTCTTT	CASSTDRNTEAFF
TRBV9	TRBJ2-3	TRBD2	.	TGTGCCAGCAGCGTAGCGGGGGGGAGCTCTAGCACAGATACGCAGTATTTT	CASSVAGGSSSTDTQYF